The 3 T cell receptor beta chains below come from one sample, sequenced in a study of long-term antiretroviral therapy in people with HIV. Version v3.0 of the immunoSEQ assay ran at survey level. Only in-frame clones appear in the TCRdb table, and some are missing; sequencing was by immunoSEQ multiplex PCR. The sample records 30,000 to 40,000 clones, 85% being singletons. This specimen consisted of unsorted PBMCs, obtained 3.3 years after starting antiretroviral therapy. The receptors stem from a man aged 18 to 35 with HIV.

This sequence joins TRBV5-1 and TRBJ2-3; D may be TRBD2 (5 bases). V was cut by 2 bases and J by 2 bases, with 15 bases left in between. The CDR3 extends over 16 amino acids. Germline CDR1 SGHRS, CDR2 YFSETQ. The CDR3 DNA reads TGCGCCAGCAGCTTATCTAGCTCCGCGGCCACAGATACGCAGTATTTT. Protein sequence: CASSLSSSAATDTQYF.

The chain is built from TRBV5-1 and TRBJ1-3, with TRBD1 matching 10 bases. The CDR3 covers 15 residues. With V trimmed by 4 bases and J by 4 bases, 5 bases remained unmatched. From germline, CDR1 is SGHRS and CDR2 YFSETQ. This chain's CDR3 is CASSTDRGTGNTIYF. As DNA, the CDR3 is TGCGCCAGCAGCACGGACAGGGGGACAGGAAACACCATATATTTT.

The chain is built from TRBV19 and TRBJ2-7; 9 bases are shared with TRBD1. The CDR3 has 17 residues. Germline CDR1 and CDR2: LNHDA and SQIVND (reference sequence). Losses at the gene ends were 0 bases for V and 1 base for J; bases not matched to a gene: 7. CDR3 sequence: CASSIDLDRGSSYEQYF. CDR3 bases: TGTGCCAGTAGTATAGATCTCGACAGGGGGAGTTCCTACGAGCAGTACTTC.